The entry below describes one T cell receptor (beta chain). The target antigen is unknown. V lost 6 bases and J 4 bases, leaving 12 bases between the germline ends. Germline V gene lookup returns CDR1 MDHEN and CDR2 SYDVKM. CDR3 length: 13 residues. The sample is drawn from a study of T cell responses to AZD1222 COVID-19 vaccine. Study findings and constraints: There were repertoire samples only from the period after the peak T cell response. Just a handful of AZD1222 recipients tested seropositive at baseline. With dominance at 160-218 and 743-854, vaccine-associated CD4 TCRs spanned spike.

Libraries were prepared by immunoSEQ multiplex PCR; TCRdb keeps only in-frame clonotypes and omits some of them. This sample has around 200,000 clones; 80% to 90% occur once, and the top ten carry about 0.53%. V usage is TRBV28 and J usage is TRBJ1-2; D unresolved. The source of this sequence is an adult in good health. The material sequenced was peripheral blood, taken on day 0 of AZD1222 vaccination. CDR3 amino acids: CASSIPEGYGYTF. CDR3 in DNA: TGTGCCAGCAGCATCCCTGAGGGCTATGGCTACACCTTC.